The 18 T cell receptor beta chains reported below all come from one sample, sequenced in a study of blood T cell repertoires in COVID-19. Using immunoSEQ multiplex PCR, the repertoire was profiled, and TCRdb retains in-frame clones only, with some absent. The sample lists about 210,000 clones; 70% to 90% were seen once. The sequenced sample consisted of peripheral blood. The receptor set was obtained from a human donor in a cohort sampled during active COVID-19.

The V and J genes are TRBV7-9 and TRBJ2-7, with TRBD2 as a possible D gene (6 bases). CDR1 is SEHNR, CDR2 FQNEAQ, per germline (reference sequence). V lost 2 bases, J lost 2 bases, and 16 bases lay in between. The CDR3 covers 16 residues. CDR3 region: CASSLKGRDFAYEQYF. CDR3 nucleotide sequence: TGTGCCAGCAGCTTAAAGGGTAGGGACTTCGCCTACGAGCAGTACTTC.

This chain links TRBV5-5 with TRBJ2-3; tentatively, D is TRBD1 (6 bases). Trimming took off 1 base at V and 6 bases at J, with 12 bases between the two ends. There are 14 residues in the CDR3. The V gene's germline CDR1 is SGHKS and CDR2 YYEKEE (reference sequence). In DNA, the CDR3 is TGTGCCAGCAGCTTGTCCTGGGGGCCGGATACGCAGTATTTT. Protein product: CASSLSWGPDTQYF.

Concerning this clone itself: Other nucleotide sequences from this sample produce the same CDR3. This chain links TRBV5-5 with TRBJ2-3; no definite D call. Per germline, CDR1 SGHKS and CDR2 YYEKEE (reference sequence). The V and J ends lost 0 bases and 0 bases respectively, with 8 bases between them. The CDR3 is made up of 15 amino acids. The CDR3 coding sequence is TGTGCCAGCAGCTTGGACGGTACTAGCACAGATACGCAGTATTTT. Residues: CASSLDGTSTDTQYF.

The gene calls are TRBV9 and TRBJ2-5; tentatively, D is TRBD2 (5 bases). The CDR3 length is 15 residues. Trimming cost V 5 bases and J 7 bases, with 21 bases left between them. Germline CDR1 is SGDLS and CDR2 is YYNGEE. DNA for the CDR3: TGTGCCAGCAGTCACGCGGGCCCCCAAAGAGGGACCCAGTACTTC. This translates into CASSHAGPQRGTQYF.

V is TRBV5-5 and J is TRBJ1-5; D possibly corresponds to TRBD1 (5 bases). CDR3 size: 16 residues. The V end lost 4 bases, the J end lost 4 bases, and 18 bases lay between the germline ends. Germline-derived CDR1 and CDR2 are SGHKS and YYEKEE (reference sequence). The CDR3 sequence: CASSRDWGRGNQPQHF. The CDR3 DNA follows: TGTGCCAGCAGCCGGGACTGGGGCCGAGGGAATCAGCCCCAGCATTTT. Full variable domain (missing parts from reference TRBV5-5 and TRBJ1-5): DAGVTQSPTHLIKTRGQQVTLRCSPISGHKSVSWYQQVLGQGPQFIFQYYEKEERGRGNFPDRFSARQFPNYSSELNVNALLLGDSALYLCASSRDWGRGNQPQHFGDGTRLSIL.

Only a few counts were recorded for this clone. The chain links TRBV28 to TRBJ1-6; a possible D gene is TRBD1 (5 bases). CDR3 length: 19 residues. Trimming stripped 5 bases from V and 1 base from J, with 21 bases between. Germline assignment: CDR1 MDHEN and CDR2 SYDVKM. The CDR3 DNA follows: TGTGCCAGCAGTCTAATTATGGGGGGGGAAGGGTCCTATAATTCACCCCTCCACTTT. Encoded protein: CASSLIMGGEGSYNSPLHF.

The genes are TRBV7-2 and TRBJ1-2; TRBD1 aligns across 7 bases. CDR3 length equals 15 residues. Germline V gives CDR1 SGHTA, CDR2 FQGNSA. J gave up 11 bases and V 5 bases, and 17 bases lay outside the gene matches. The CDR3 DNA is TGTGCCAGCAGCCAGACAGGGAGCGGTCCATCTGTATACACCTTC. Residues: CASSQTGSGPSVYTF.

The chain uses TRBV7-6 and TRBJ2-7; 8 bases are a match to TRBD1. This CDR3 region has 15 residues. V lost 2 bases to trimming and J lost 2 bases; unmatched junction nucleotides: 5. CDR1 is SGHVS and CDR2 is FNYEAQ in the germline V gene. The CDR3 protein is CASSLSQGATYEQYF. CDR3 nucleotides: TGTGCCAGCAGCTTATCGCAGGGGGCCACCTACGAGCAGTACTTC.

The chain recombines TRBV7-2 with TRBJ2-3; D is possibly TRBD1 (6 bases). Trimming left V 4 bases short and J 0 bases short, with 8 bases between. CDR1 and CDR2 from the germline V gene are SGHTA and FQGNSA. This CDR3 comprises 14 residues. The CDR3 loop reads CASSSDRSTDTQYF. In nucleotides, the CDR3 is TGTGCCAGCAGCTCCGACAGGAGCACAGATACGCAGTATTTT.

The chain employs TRBV28 and TRBJ1-2; D is ambiguous. The germline V gene encodes CDR1 MDHEN and CDR2 SYDVKM. Trimming pared 0 bases from V and 0 bases from J, leaving 8 bases between. There are 15 residues in the CDR3. The DNA for the CDR3 is TGTGCCAGCAGTTTATGGCGGGTCTCTAACTATGGCTACACCTTC. This gives the protein CASSLWRVSNYGYTF.

This clone has just a few counts. The chain is built from TRBV11-2 and TRBJ2-7; D not resolved. V was cut by 5 bases and J by 7 bases, with 9 bases left in between. Germline lookup yields CDR1 SGHAT and CDR2 FQNNGV. The CDR3 has 11 amino acids. The CDR3 protein is CASSQSGEQYF. The CDR3 DNA follows: TGTGCCAGCAGCCAGTCAGGAGAGCAGTACTTC.

CDR3: CAWSVGRNTEAFF. The CDR3, as DNA: TGTGCCTGGAGTGTGGGCAGGAACACTGAAGCTTTCTTT. V and J are TRBV30 and TRBJ1-1, with D uncertain. V was pared by 0 bases and J by 1 base, with 6 bases between. This CDR3 is built from 13 residues. In germline, CDR1 is GTSNPN, CDR2 SVGIG (reference sequence).

This clone has just one count. The chain joins TRBV3-1 (or the pseudogene TRBV3-2) to TRBJ2-4, with D perhaps matching TRBD1 (6 bases). The CDR3 has 13 amino acids. Germline CDR1 reads LGHDT; CDR2 reads YNNKEL (reference sequence). Trimming took 0 bases from V and 6 from J, leaving 6 bases between them. The CDR3: CASSQEDRNIQYF. CDR3 in DNA: TGTGCCAGCAGCCAAGAGGACAGAAACATTCAGTACTTC.

The rearrangement joins TRBV7-9 to TRBJ1-1; 7 bases are shared with TRBD1. Trimming took 5 bases from V and 2 from J; bases not matched to a gene: 8. Germline loops: CDR1 SEHNR, CDR2 FQNEAQ (reference sequence). This CDR3 has 15 residues. Here the CDR3 reads CASSPRQGTNTEAFF. The CDR3 coding sequence is TGTGCCAGCAGCCCCCGACAGGGAACTAACACTGAAGCTTTCTTT.

CDR3 protein: CASSQIPQRGPGNTIYF. Here the CDR3 DNA reads TGTGCCAGCAGCCAAATCCCTCAGCGGGGACCTGGAAACACCATATATTTT. V is TRBV3-1 (or the pseudogene TRBV3-2) and J is TRBJ1-3; D perhaps matches TRBD1 (5 bases). CDR1 and CDR2 from the germline V gene are LGHDT and YNNKEL (reference sequence). Trimming took 2 bases from V and 2 from J, leaving 16 bases between them. The CDR3 covers 17 residues.

The genes are TRBV7-2 and TRBJ1-2; maybe TRBD1 (5 bases). Germline CDR1 and CDR2: SGHTA and FQGNSA. This CDR3 is built from 15 residues. The V gene lost 0 bases and the J gene lost 0 bases, with 8 bases spanning the gap. The CDR3 loop reads CASSLAGVSNYGYTF. CDR3 sequence (DNA): TGTGCCAGCAGCTTAGCAGGGGTATCTAACTATGGCTACACCTTC.

This chain links TRBV4-2 with TRBJ2-5, with D maybe TRBD1 (6 bases). The length of the CDR3 is 15 residues. The V and J ends lost 4 bases and 5 bases respectively, with 17 bases between them. CDR1 is LGHNA, CDR2 YNFKEQ, per germline. CDR3: CASSPILNRAETQYF. CDR3 DNA: TGTGCCAGCAGCCCGATCCTTAACAGGGCTGAGACCCAGTACTTC.

CDR3 loop: CASSQHDRATEAFF. CDR3 nucleotides: TGTGCCAGCAGCCAACACGACAGGGCCACTGAAGCTTTCTTT. The J gene is TRBJ1-1, the V gene TRBV3-1 (or the pseudogene TRBV3-2), with 7 positions matching TRBD1. V lost 2 bases and J lost 4; bases outside the gene matches: 4. The CDR3 covers 14 residues. Per the germline V gene, CDR1 is LGHDT and CDR2 is YNNKEL (reference sequence).